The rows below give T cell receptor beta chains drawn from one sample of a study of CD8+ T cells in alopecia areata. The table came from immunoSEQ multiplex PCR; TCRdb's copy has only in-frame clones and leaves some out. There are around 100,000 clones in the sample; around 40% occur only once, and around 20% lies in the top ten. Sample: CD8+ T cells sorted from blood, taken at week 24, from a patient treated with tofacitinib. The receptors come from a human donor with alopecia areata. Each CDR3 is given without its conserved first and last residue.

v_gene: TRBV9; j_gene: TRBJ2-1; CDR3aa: ASSVYRGFDEQF
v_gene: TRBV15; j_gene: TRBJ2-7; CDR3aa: ATSRVDGTYEQY
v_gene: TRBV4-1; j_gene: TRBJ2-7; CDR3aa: ASSQRIEREPQY
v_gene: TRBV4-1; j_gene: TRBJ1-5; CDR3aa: ASSQPGQVNQPQH
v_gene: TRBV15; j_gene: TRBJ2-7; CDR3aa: ATSASRTPTYEQY
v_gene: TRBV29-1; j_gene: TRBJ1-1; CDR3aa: SVEQEGSRATEAF
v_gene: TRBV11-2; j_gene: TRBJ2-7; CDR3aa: ASSPLAGAAHEQY
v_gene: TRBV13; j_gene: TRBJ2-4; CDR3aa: ATTSGEAKNIQY
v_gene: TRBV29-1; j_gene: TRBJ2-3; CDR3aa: SGSGGFPDTQY
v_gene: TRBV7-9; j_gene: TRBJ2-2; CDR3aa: ASTLLGQGISGELF
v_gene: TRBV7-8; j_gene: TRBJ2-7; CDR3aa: ASSSTSGGYEQY
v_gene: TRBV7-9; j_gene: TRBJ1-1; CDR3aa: ASSLEASEAF
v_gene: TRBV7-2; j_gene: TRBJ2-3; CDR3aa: ASSFLRGADTQY
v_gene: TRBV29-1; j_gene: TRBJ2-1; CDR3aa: SVSGSPYNEQF
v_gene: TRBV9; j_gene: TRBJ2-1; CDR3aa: ASSPSGVRYNEQF
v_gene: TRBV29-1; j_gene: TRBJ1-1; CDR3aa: SVVTQGAAF
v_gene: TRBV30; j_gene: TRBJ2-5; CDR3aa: AWRDLTGRKRETQY
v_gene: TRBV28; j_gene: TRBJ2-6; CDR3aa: ASSSPGLAGLSGANVLT
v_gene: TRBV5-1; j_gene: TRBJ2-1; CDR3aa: ASSLVAGGGNEQF
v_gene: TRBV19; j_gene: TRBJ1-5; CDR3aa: ASSIEEYSNQPQH
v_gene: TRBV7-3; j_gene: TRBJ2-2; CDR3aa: ASSSGVTGELF
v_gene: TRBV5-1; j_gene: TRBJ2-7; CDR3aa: ASSLMISYEQY
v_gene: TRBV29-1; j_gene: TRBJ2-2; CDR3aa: SVAGGANAGELF
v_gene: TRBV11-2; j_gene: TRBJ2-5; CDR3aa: ACRGLAGGLQETQY
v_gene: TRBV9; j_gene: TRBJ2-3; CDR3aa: ASSVEQDTQY
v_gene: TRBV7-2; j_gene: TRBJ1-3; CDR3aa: ASSLSGQGSFDIY
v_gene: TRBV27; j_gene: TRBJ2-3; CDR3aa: ASSTRGTTDTQY
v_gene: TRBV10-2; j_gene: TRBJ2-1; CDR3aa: ASSTWELGNEQF
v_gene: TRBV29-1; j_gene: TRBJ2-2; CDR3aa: SVVSTGTGPGELF